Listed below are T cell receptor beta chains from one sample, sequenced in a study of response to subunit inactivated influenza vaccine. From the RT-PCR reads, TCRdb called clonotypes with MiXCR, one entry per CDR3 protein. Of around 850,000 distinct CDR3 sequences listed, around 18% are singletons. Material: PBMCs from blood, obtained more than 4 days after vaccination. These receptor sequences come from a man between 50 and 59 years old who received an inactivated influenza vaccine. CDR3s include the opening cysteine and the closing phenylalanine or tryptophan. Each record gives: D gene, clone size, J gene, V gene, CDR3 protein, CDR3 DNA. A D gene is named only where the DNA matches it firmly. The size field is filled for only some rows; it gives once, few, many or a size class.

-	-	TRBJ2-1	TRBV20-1	CSARDLTPYNEQFF	TGCAGTGCTAGAGATCTGACACCCTACAATGAGCAGTTCTTC
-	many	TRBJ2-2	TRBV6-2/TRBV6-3	CASSYAVTGELFF	TGTGCCAGCAGTTATGCGGTCACCGGGGAGCTGTTTTTT
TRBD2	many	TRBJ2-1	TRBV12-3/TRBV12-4	CASSFMAGGRNEQFF	TGTGCCAGCAGTTTTATGGCGGGGGGGAGGAATGAGCAGTTCTTC
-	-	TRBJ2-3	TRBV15	CATSKGDSQWDTQYF	TGTGCCACCAGCAAGGGGGACTCTCAGTGGGATACGCAGTATTTT
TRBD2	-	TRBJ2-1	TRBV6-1	CASMSGTSGNNEQFF	TGTGCCAGCATGTCCGGGACTAGCGGAAACAATGAGCAGTTCTTC
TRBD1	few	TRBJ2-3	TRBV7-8	CASSIDRGKSTDTQYF	TGTGCCAGCAGCATTGACAGGGGGAAAAGCACAGATACGCAGTATTTT
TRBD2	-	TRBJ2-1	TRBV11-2	CASRQGLVDEQFF	TGTGCCAGCAGGCAAGGACTAGTCGATGAGCAGTTCTTC
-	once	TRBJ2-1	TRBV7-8	CASSSIRTPYNEQFF	TGTGCCAGCAGCAGTATTAGAACGCCCTACAATGAGCAGTTCTTC
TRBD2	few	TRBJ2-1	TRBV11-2	CASSPGGGGLEYNEQFF	TGTGCCAGCAGCCCCGGTGGCGGGGGGCTGGAATACAATGAGCAGTTCTTC
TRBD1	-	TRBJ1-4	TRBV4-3	CASSQDSQGNEKLFF	TGCGCCAGCAGCCAAGATTCACAGGGGAATGAAAAACTGTTTTTT
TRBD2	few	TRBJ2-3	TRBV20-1	CSGLDSGEGDTQYF	TGCAGTGGGTTGGATAGCGGGGAGGGAGATACGCAGTATTTT
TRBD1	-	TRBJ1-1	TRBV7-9	CASSFDPGQVAFF	TGTGCCAGCAGCTTCGATCCGGGACAGGTAGCTTTCTTT
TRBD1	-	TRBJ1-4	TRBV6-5	CASSPRQGREKLFF	TGTGCCAGCAGTCCTCGACAGGGCAGGGAAAAACTGTTTTTT
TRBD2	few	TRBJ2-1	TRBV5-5	CASSLAGGPIRNEQFF	TGTGCCAGCAGCTTAGCGGGAGGGCCGATTCGCAATGAGCAGTTCTTC
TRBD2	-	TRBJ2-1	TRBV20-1	CSARAGGRPYNEQFF	TGCAGTGCGCGCGCGGGGGGCCGCCCCTACAATGAGCAGTTCTTC
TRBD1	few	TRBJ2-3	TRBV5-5	CASSFGYQGATDTQYF	TGTGCCAGCAGCTTTGGATACCAGGGGGCCACAGATACGCAGTATTTT
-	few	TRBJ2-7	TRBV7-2	CASSEAVGLEQYF	TGTGCCAGCAGCGAGGCAGTCGGGCTCGAGCAGTACTTC
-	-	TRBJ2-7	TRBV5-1	CASSLGGMSYEQYF	TGCGCCAGCAGCTTGGGTGGGATGTCCTACGAGCAGTACTTC
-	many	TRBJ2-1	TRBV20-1	CSARGARPNEQFF	TGCAGTGCTAGAGGGGCTAGGCCCAATGAGCAGTTCTTC
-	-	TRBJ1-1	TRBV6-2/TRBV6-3	CASSYLTGLAAEAFF	TGTGCCAGCAGTTACCTGACAGGATTAGCTGCTGAAGCTTTCTTT
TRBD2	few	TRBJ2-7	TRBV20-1	CSARDPPSGGGLNYEQYF	TGCAGTGCTAGAGATCCACCCAGCGGGGGGGGATTGAATTACGAGCAGTACTTC
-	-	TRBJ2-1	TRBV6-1	CASSRGTTYNEQFF	TGTGCCAGCAGCCGCGGGACAACCTACAATGAGCAGTTCTTC
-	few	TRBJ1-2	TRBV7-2	CASTQASRVEGYTF	TGTGCCAGCACCCAGGCTTCCAGGGTCGAAGGCTACACCTTC
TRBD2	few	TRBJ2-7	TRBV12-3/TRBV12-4	CASSSRTSVYYEQYF	TGTGCCAGCAGTTCCCGGACTAGCGTGTATTACGAGCAGTACTTC
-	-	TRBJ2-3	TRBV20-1	CSARDRRRTSTDTQYF	TGCAGTGCTAGAGATAGAAGGAGGACTAGCACAGATACGCAGTATTTT
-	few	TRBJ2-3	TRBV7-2	CASSARGGYTDTQYF	TGTGCCAGCAGCGCAAGAGGCGGGTACACAGATACGCAGTATTTT
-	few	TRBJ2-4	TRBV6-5	CASSYSSVATGQAKNIQYF	TGTGCCAGCAGTTACTCGTCCGTTGCCACGGGCCAAGCCAAAAACATTCAGTACTTC
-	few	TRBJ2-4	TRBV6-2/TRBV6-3	CASSYMGILAKNIQYF	TGTGCCAGCAGTTACATGGGGATCTTAGCCAAAAACATTCAGTACTTC
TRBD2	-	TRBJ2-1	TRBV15	CATSRDGLAGAASYNEQFF	TGTGCCACCAGCAGAGATGGGCTAGCGGGAGCCGCTTCCTACAATGAGCAGTTCTTC
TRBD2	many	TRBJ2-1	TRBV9	CASSVGLGLAGEQFF	TGTGCCAGCAGCGTAGGCTTGGGACTAGCGGGAGAGCAGTTCTTC
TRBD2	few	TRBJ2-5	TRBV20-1	CSARDYGLAIEETQYF	TGCAGTGCTAGAGATTACGGACTAGCGATTGAAGAGACCCAGTACTTC
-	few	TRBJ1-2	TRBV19	CASSIGQYYYGYTF	TGTGCCAGTAGTATAGGACAGTACTACTATGGCTACACCTTC